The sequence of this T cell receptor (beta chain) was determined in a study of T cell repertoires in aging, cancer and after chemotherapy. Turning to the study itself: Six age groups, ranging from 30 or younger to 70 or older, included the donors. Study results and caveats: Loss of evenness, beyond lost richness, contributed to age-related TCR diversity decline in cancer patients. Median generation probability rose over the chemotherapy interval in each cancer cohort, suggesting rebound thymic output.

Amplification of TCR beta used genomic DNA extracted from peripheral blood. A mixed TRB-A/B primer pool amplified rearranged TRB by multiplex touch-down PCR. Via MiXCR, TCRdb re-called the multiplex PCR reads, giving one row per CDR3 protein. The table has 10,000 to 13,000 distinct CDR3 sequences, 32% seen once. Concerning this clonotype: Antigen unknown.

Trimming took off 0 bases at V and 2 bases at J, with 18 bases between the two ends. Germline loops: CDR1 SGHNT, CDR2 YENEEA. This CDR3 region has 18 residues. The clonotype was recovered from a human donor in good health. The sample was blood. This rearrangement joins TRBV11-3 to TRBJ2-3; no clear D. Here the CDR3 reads CASSLDPPFLTTTDTQYF. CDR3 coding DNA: TGTGCCAGCAGCTTAGACCCCCCTTTCCTTACGACCACAGATACGCAGTATTTT.